This T cell receptor beta chain was obtained from a study of spatial heterogeneity in lung cancer. Study-level background: The count of detected beta-chain sequences consistently exceeded that of alpha-chain sequences. In the raw reads, each unique TCR and UMI combination was present more than ten times on average. Points from the study as a whole: Blood contained ubiquitous expanded tumor TCRs more at resection than at follow-up.

Unique molecular identifiers tagged every individual TCR cDNA molecule. Via MiXCR, TCRdb re-called the 5' RACE reads, giving one row per CDR3 protein. The sample has some 2,100 distinct CDR3 sequences; 19% are singletons. Noted time point: sample taken at primary tumor resection. Researchers sequenced whole RNA taken from tumor, nontumor lung or frozen PBMC without sorting. By sample fraction, this clonotype is medium-sized (0.01 to 0.1%). Its specificity is not known. The CDR3 is 17 residues long. CDR1 SGHRS and CDR2 YFSETQ come from the germline V gene. Trimming stripped 4 bases from V and 5 bases from J, with 23 bases between.

The sequencing used PBMCs, collected at surgery. The chain couples TRBV5-1 to TRBJ2-3, with D perhaps matching TRBD1 (6 bases). The sequence was obtained from a male donor with early-stage non-small cell lung cancer. CDR3 nucleotides: TGCGCCAGCAGCCCTAGGCCCGTAACAGGGTCCATAGATACGCAGTATTTT. Its protein product is CASSPRPVTGSIDTQYF. Full variable domain (outside the CDR3, taken from reference TRBV5-1 and TRBJ2-3): KAGVTQTPRYLIKTRGQQVTLSCSPISGHRSVSWYQQTPGQGLQFLFEYFSETQRNKGNFPGRFSGRQFSNSRSEMNVSTLELGDSALYLCASSPRPVTGSIDTQYFGPGTRLTVL.